These T cell receptor beta chains were read from a single sample in a study of beta chain features in type 1 diabetes. Clones were sequenced by immunoSEQ multiplex PCR, and TCRdb holds only the in-frame ones, with some missing. The table records about 900,000 clones, roughly 15% of them present only once. What was sequenced was naive CD4+ T cells from blood. These receptor sequences come from a woman aged 18-35 years in good health. The CDR3 runs from the conserved cysteine through the conserved F or W. The order of the fields is V gene, D gene, J gene, clone size, CDR3 protein, CDR3 DNA. A D gene is named only where the DNA matches it firmly. Only part of the rows carry a size: once, few, many, or a class if the clone is expanded.

v_call: TRBV4-3; d_call: TRBD2; j_call: TRBJ2-3; clone_size: NA; cdr3_aa: CASSGLAGTTSTDTQYF; cdr3_nt: TGCGCCAGCTCCGGGCTAGCGGGAACCACCAGCACAGATACGCAGTATTTT
v_call: TRBV18; d_call: TRBD2; j_call: TRBJ2-2; clone_size: NA; cdr3_aa: CASSPRLAGDTGELFF; cdr3_nt: TGTGCCAGCTCACCGCGACTAGCGGGGGACACCGGGGAGCTGTTTTTT
v_call: TRBV18; d_call: TRBD1; j_call: TRBJ2-3; clone_size: NA; cdr3_aa: CASSPIAGTGGTDTQYF; cdr3_nt: TGTGCCAGCTCACCAATTGCCGGGACAGGGGGCACAGATACGCAGTATTTT
v_call: TRBV11-2; d_call: NA; j_call: TRBJ2-7; clone_size: few; cdr3_aa: CASSFVSGVLLGEQYF; cdr3_nt: TGTGCCAGCAGCTTTGTTTCGGGAGTCCTCTTGGGCGAGCAGTACTTC
v_call: TRBV7-2; d_call: TRBD2; j_call: TRBJ2-1; clone_size: NA; cdr3_aa: CASSLFREGKYNEQFF; cdr3_nt: TGTGCCAGCAGCTTATTCCGGGAGGGTAAATACAATGAGCAGTTCTTC
v_call: TRBV4-1; d_call: NA; j_call: TRBJ1-3; clone_size: few; cdr3_aa: CASRPVENGNTIYF; cdr3_nt: TGCGCCAGCAGACCCGTGGAGAATGGAAACACCATATATTTT
v_call: TRBV12-2; d_call: NA; j_call: TRBJ2-6; clone_size: few; cdr3_aa: CASRLGTSESSGANVLTF; cdr3_nt: TGTGCAAGTCGCCTAGGGACTAGCGAGAGCTCTGGGGCCAACGTCCTGACTTTC
v_call: TRBV6-1; d_call: TRBD1; j_call: TRBJ2-7; clone_size: NA; cdr3_aa: CASSETGGIYEQYF; cdr3_nt: TGTGCCAGCAGTGAAACAGGGGGCATTTACGAGCAGTACTTC
v_call: TRBV4-2; d_call: TRBD1; j_call: TRBJ1-2; clone_size: NA; cdr3_aa: CASSPIQDRSTYGYTF; cdr3_nt: TGTGCCAGCAGCCCCATACAGGACAGGTCGACCTATGGCTACACCTTC
v_call: TRBV9; d_call: NA; j_call: TRBJ1-1; clone_size: NA; cdr3_aa: CASSVGSLGTEAFF; cdr3_nt: TGTGCCAGCAGCGTAGGCAGCCTGGGGACTGAAGCTTTCTTT
v_call: TRBV2; d_call: NA; j_call: TRBJ2-2; clone_size: few; cdr3_aa: CASSERQSGELFF; cdr3_nt: TGTGCCAGCAGTGAGAGACAGAGCGGGGAGCTGTTTTTT
v_call: TRBV4-2; d_call: TRBD2; j_call: TRBJ2-7; clone_size: NA; cdr3_aa: CASSLSLAGLYEQYF; cdr3_nt: TGTGCCAGCAGCCTGTCTCTAGCGGGCTTGTACGAGCAGTACTTC
v_call: TRBV28; d_call: NA; j_call: TRBJ1-4; clone_size: NA; cdr3_aa: CASSFPGGRLFF; cdr3_nt: TGTGCCAGCAGTTTCCCCGGGGGACGGCTGTTTTTT
v_call: TRBV29-1; d_call: TRBD2; j_call: TRBJ2-1; clone_size: few; cdr3_aa: CSVSIAGAYNEQFF; cdr3_nt: TGCAGCGTTTCCATAGCGGGAGCCTACAATGAGCAGTTCTTC
v_call: TRBV7-9; d_call: TRBD1; j_call: TRBJ1-1; clone_size: few; cdr3_aa: CASSQKTGAATEAFF; cdr3_nt: TGTGCCAGCAGCCAAAAGACAGGGGCCGCCACTGAAGCTTTCTTT
v_call: TRBV29-1; d_call: NA; j_call: TRBJ1-4; clone_size: NA; cdr3_aa: CSGGATNEKLFF; cdr3_nt: TGCAGCGGGGGTGCAACTAATGAAAAACTGTTTTTT
v_call: TRBV5-6; d_call: TRBD1; j_call: TRBJ2-7; clone_size: NA; cdr3_aa: CASSLGWTGTYEQYF; cdr3_nt: TGTGCCAGCAGCTTGGGGTGGACAGGAACCTACGAGCAGTACTTC
v_call: TRBV6-5; d_call: NA; j_call: TRBJ2-5; clone_size: NA; cdr3_aa: CASSYGFSFQETQYF; cdr3_nt: TGTGCCAGCAGTTACGGGTTCAGTTTCCAAGAGACCCAGTACTTC
v_call: TRBV29-1; d_call: NA; j_call: TRBJ2-1; clone_size: NA; cdr3_aa: CSVASIQGLYNEQFF; cdr3_nt: TGCAGCGTCGCCTCGATACAGGGACTCTACAATGAGCAGTTCTTC
v_call: TRBV10-3; d_call: TRBD2; j_call: TRBJ2-1; clone_size: NA; cdr3_aa: CAISSSGSYNEQFF; cdr3_nt: TGTGCCATCAGCTCTAGCGGGAGTTACAATGAGCAGTTCTTC
v_call: TRBV28; d_call: NA; j_call: TRBJ2-7; clone_size: few; cdr3_aa: CASRLPRDTAEQYF; cdr3_nt: TGTGCCAGCAGGCTACCCCGGGACACCGCCGAGCAGTACTTC
v_call: TRBV7-9; d_call: NA; j_call: TRBJ1-2; clone_size: few; cdr3_aa: CASRLSGAAPVANYGYTF; cdr3_nt: TGTGCCAGCCGCCTGAGTGGGGCCGCCCCCGTAGCTAACTATGGCTACACCTTC
v_call: TRBV28; d_call: TRBD2; j_call: TRBJ2-7; clone_size: few; cdr3_aa: CASRSSGRAFKQYF; cdr3_nt: TGTGCCAGCAGATCTAGCGGGAGGGCCTTTAAGCAGTACTTC
v_call: TRBV5-4; d_call: TRBD2; j_call: TRBJ2-3; clone_size: NA; cdr3_aa: CASSFEMRRERDTQYF; cdr3_nt: TGTGCCAGCAGCTTCGAGATGCGGCGGGAGCGGGATACGCAGTATTTT
v_call: TRBV7-2; d_call: TRBD2; j_call: TRBJ2-3; clone_size: few; cdr3_aa: CASSLTSGRTQYF; cdr3_nt: TGTGCCAGCAGCTTGACTAGCGGGAGAACGCAGTATTTT
v_call: TRBV29-1; d_call: TRBD2; j_call: TRBJ2-3; clone_size: NA; cdr3_aa: CSVEGLAGMSTDTQYF; cdr3_nt: TGCAGCGTTGAAGGACTAGCGGGAATGAGCACAGATACGCAGTATTTT
v_call: TRBV4-3; d_call: NA; j_call: TRBJ2-1; clone_size: NA; cdr3_aa: CASSHQDTTGEQFF; cdr3_nt: TGCGCCAGCAGCCATCAGGACACTACAGGGGAGCAGTTCTTC
v_call: TRBV28; d_call: NA; j_call: TRBJ1-1; clone_size: NA; cdr3_aa: CASSLQGRRTEAFF; cdr3_nt: TGTGCCAGCAGTTTACAGGGTCGGAGAACTGAAGCTTTCTTT
v_call: TRBV2; d_call: TRBD1; j_call: TRBJ2-3; clone_size: NA; cdr3_aa: CASNGQGGDTQYF; cdr3_nt: TGTGCCAGCAACGGACAGGGAGGAGATACGCAGTATTTT
v_call: TRBV7-8; d_call: TRBD2; j_call: TRBJ2-1; clone_size: NA; cdr3_aa: CASSEGTSGRNEQFF; cdr3_nt: TGTGCCAGCAGCGAAGGGACTAGCGGGAGAAATGAGCAGTTCTTC
v_call: TRBV7-6; d_call: TRBD1; j_call: TRBJ1-5; clone_size: NA; cdr3_aa: CASSKDRGPNGSQHF; cdr3_nt: TGTGCCAGCAGCAAGGACAGGGGCCCCAATGGGTCCCAGCATTTT